These T cell receptor beta chains were read from a single sample in a study of T-cell reconstitution after alpha-beta-depleted transplantation in children. TCRdb called the PCR reads again in MiXCR, with one record for every CDR3 protein. Among 190,000 or so distinct CDR3 sequences listed, just over 14% were seen once. The sequencing used PBMCs from the stem cell graft donor, collected from the stem cell graft. The receptor source for this set is a human donor who donated a stem cell graft to a child with acute lymphoblastic leukemia. Both conserved end residues are part of each CDR3. D genes are given only for firm matches. A clone size is listed for some rows: how often the clone was seen (once, few, many), or a class if it is expanded.

J gene: TRBJ2-3; clone size: many; V gene: TRBV12-3/TRBV12-4; D gene: TRBD2; CDR3 DNA: TGTGCCAGCATCGGACTAGCGGGAGGGTTGGGAGATACGCAGTATTTT; CDR3 protein: CASIGLAGGLGDTQYF
J gene: TRBJ2-7; clone size: many; V gene: TRBV3-1; D gene: TRBD1; CDR3 DNA: TGTGCCAGCAGCCAAGGGACAGGGGGCTACGAGCAGTACTTC; CDR3 protein: CASSQGTGGYEQYF
J gene: TRBJ2-3; clone size: many; V gene: TRBV7-6; D gene: NA; CDR3 DNA: TGTGCCAGCAGCACAGCCCCTTGGTCTACAGATACGCAGTATTTT; CDR3 protein: CASSTAPWSTDTQYF
J gene: TRBJ2-7; clone size: NA; V gene: TRBV12-3/TRBV12-4; D gene: TRBD2; CDR3 DNA: TGTGCCAGCAGCCGGGGGGACGGGGACTCCTACGAGCAGTACTTC; CDR3 protein: CASSRGDGDSYEQYF
J gene: TRBJ2-7; clone size: few; V gene: TRBV4-1; D gene: NA; CDR3 DNA: TGCGCCAGCAGCCAAGATCTAGCGAGGGGTGGCGAGCAGTACTTC; CDR3 protein: CASSQDLARGGEQYF
J gene: TRBJ2-2; clone size: many; V gene: TRBV12-3/TRBV12-4; D gene: TRBD1; CDR3 DNA: TGTGCCAGCAACCTAGCCGGACAGGCCGGGGAGCTGTTTTTT; CDR3 protein: CASNLAGQAGELFF
J gene: TRBJ1-1; clone size: many; V gene: TRBV7-9; D gene: NA; CDR3 DNA: TGTGCCAGCGGTAGGGCGGGCGGAGCTTTCTTT; CDR3 protein: CASGRAGGAFF
J gene: TRBJ2-7; clone size: many; V gene: TRBV4-2; D gene: TRBD2; CDR3 DNA: TGTGCCAGCAGCCCCGGACTAGCCTCCTACGAGCAGTACTTC; CDR3 protein: CASSPGLASYEQYF
J gene: TRBJ2-7; clone size: few; V gene: TRBV5-1; D gene: NA; CDR3 DNA: TGCGCCAGCAGCTTGGGTCAGGACAGCTCCTACGAGCAGTACTTC; CDR3 protein: CASSLGQDSSYEQYF
J gene: TRBJ2-2; clone size: many; V gene: TRBV12-3/TRBV12-4; D gene: NA; CDR3 DNA: TGTGCCAGCAGCACAACGAACACCGGGGAGCTGTTTTTT; CDR3 protein: CASSTTNTGELFF
J gene: TRBJ2-1; clone size: many; V gene: TRBV7-8; D gene: TRBD2; CDR3 DNA: TGTGCCAGCAGCTTACCGACTAGCGCTTACAATGAGCAGTTCTTC; CDR3 protein: CASSLPTSAYNEQFF
J gene: TRBJ2-2; clone size: many; V gene: TRBV7-9; D gene: TRBD1; CDR3 DNA: TGTGCCAGCAGCCCGGGGACAGGGGGTTACACCGGGGAGCTGTTTTTT; CDR3 protein: CASSPGTGGYTGELFF
J gene: TRBJ2-5; clone size: many; V gene: TRBV29-1; D gene: NA; CDR3 DNA: TGCAGCGTTGGATTAGTTGGGGGGCAAGAGACCCAGTACTTC; CDR3 protein: CSVGLVGGQETQYF
J gene: TRBJ2-2; clone size: NA; V gene: TRBV11-3; D gene: NA; CDR3 DNA: TGTGCCAGCAGCTTATTAACTCTAGGGGAGACCGGGGAGCTGTTTTTT; CDR3 protein: CASSLLTLGETGELFF
J gene: TRBJ1-1; clone size: many; V gene: TRBV7-9; D gene: NA; CDR3 DNA: TGTGCCAGCAGCTCACAGGGTTTTGAAGCTTTCTTT; CDR3 protein: CASSSQGFEAFF
J gene: TRBJ2-2; clone size: many; V gene: TRBV5-6; D gene: NA; CDR3 DNA: TGTGCCAGCAGCCTCCAAGCAGGCGGAACCGGGGAGCTGTTTTTT; CDR3 protein: CASSLQAGGTGELFF
J gene: TRBJ1-1; clone size: many; V gene: TRBV4-1; D gene: TRBD1; CDR3 DNA: TGCGCCAGCAGCCGCTTGACAGGGGAGCGGACTGAAGCTTTCTTT; CDR3 protein: CASSRLTGERTEAFF
J gene: TRBJ1-5; clone size: many; V gene: TRBV24-1; D gene: TRBD1; CDR3 DNA: TGTGCCACCAGTGAGACCGGGACAGGGAATCAGCCCCAGCATTTT; CDR3 protein: CATSETGTGNQPQHF
J gene: TRBJ1-1; clone size: NA; V gene: TRBV29-1; D gene: TRBD1; CDR3 DNA: TGCAGCGTTGGGGCAGGGGGCTACGCTGAAGCTTTCTTT; CDR3 protein: CSVGAGGYAEAFF
J gene: TRBJ1-1; clone size: many; V gene: TRBV20-1; D gene: TRBD1; CDR3 DNA: TGCAGTGCTAGCAGGGGGGGGTATGAGAACACTGAAGCTTTCTTT; CDR3 protein: CSASRGGYENTEAFF
J gene: TRBJ2-7; clone size: many; V gene: TRBV4-1; D gene: TRBD1; CDR3 DNA: TGCGCCAGCAGCGCCGGGGACAGAGCCTACGAGCAGTACTTC; CDR3 protein: CASSAGDRAYEQYF
J gene: TRBJ1-1; clone size: many; V gene: TRBV27; D gene: NA; CDR3 DNA: TGTGCCAGCAGTTTAGGGAGGACAGCGAACACTGAAGCTTTCTTT; CDR3 protein: CASSLGRTANTEAFF
J gene: TRBJ1-1; clone size: few; V gene: TRBV20-1; D gene: TRBD1; CDR3 DNA: TGCAGTGCCTTACCCCCTATCGGACAGGGCCTATACACTGAAGCTTTCTTT; CDR3 protein: CSALPPIGQGLYTEAFF
J gene: TRBJ2-7; clone size: many; V gene: TRBV20-1; D gene: TRBD2; CDR3 DNA: TGCAGTGCTAGAGATAGGGCTAGCGGGAGAATCGGGTACGAGCAGTACTTC; CDR3 protein: CSARDRASGRIGYEQYF
J gene: TRBJ2-3; clone size: many; V gene: TRBV6-5; D gene: TRBD1; CDR3 DNA: TGTGCCAGCACGGACCGGGACAGGGAGGATTATTTT; CDR3 protein: CASTDRDREDYF
J gene: TRBJ1-1; clone size: many; V gene: TRBV6-1; D gene: NA; CDR3 DNA: TGTGCCAGCAGACAGGGAGGACGGAAGAACACTGAAGCTTTCTTT; CDR3 protein: CASRQGGRKNTEAFF
J gene: TRBJ1-6; clone size: many; V gene: TRBV12-3/TRBV12-4; D gene: NA; CDR3 DNA: TGTGCCAGCAGTTCCCAGACAGGCTTTTATAATTCACCCCTCCACTTT; CDR3 protein: CASSSQTGFYNSPLHF
J gene: TRBJ2-1; clone size: few; V gene: TRBV5-5; D gene: TRBD1; CDR3 DNA: TGTGCCAGCAGCTTACTAAAACGCGCCACAGGGGGCCTAGATGAGCAGTTCTTC; CDR3 protein: CASSLLKRATGGLDEQFF
J gene: TRBJ1-1; clone size: many; V gene: TRBV6-5; D gene: NA; CDR3 DNA: TGTGCCAGCAGATTCACCCGACAGAGGGCTGAAGCTTTCTTT; CDR3 protein: CASRFTRQRAEAFF
J gene: TRBJ2-6; clone size: many; V gene: TRBV5-1; D gene: TRBD2; CDR3 DNA: TGCGCCAGCAGCCCCGAAGCGGGGGTCTCTGGGGCCAACGTCCTGACTTTC; CDR3 protein: CASSPEAGVSGANVLTF
J gene: TRBJ2-7; clone size: many; V gene: TRBV5-1; D gene: TRBD2; CDR3 DNA: TGCGCCAGCAGCCTCGGACTAGCGGACGAGCAGTACTTC; CDR3 protein: CASSLGLADEQYF
J gene: TRBJ2-1; clone size: many; V gene: TRBV14; D gene: NA; CDR3 DNA: TGTGCCAGCAGCCAACTTCCCCACTACAATGAGCAGTTCTTC; CDR3 protein: CASSQLPHYNEQFF
J gene: TRBJ1-2; clone size: many; V gene: TRBV12-3/TRBV12-4; D gene: NA; CDR3 DNA: TGTGCCAGCAGTTTCCCAGGGTTTAACTATGGCTACACCTTC; CDR3 protein: CASSFPGFNYGYTF
J gene: TRBJ1-1; clone size: many; V gene: TRBV5-5; D gene: NA; CDR3 DNA: TGTGCCAGCAGCTTGGCAGGGGAATTGGAGACTGAAGCTTTCTTT; CDR3 protein: CASSLAGELETEAFF
J gene: TRBJ1-3; clone size: many; V gene: TRBV5-1; D gene: NA; CDR3 DNA: TGCGCCAGCAGCTCGCGCTCTTCGACGGACTCTGGAAACACCATATATTTT; CDR3 protein: CASSSRSSTDSGNTIYF
J gene: TRBJ2-1; clone size: NA; V gene: TRBV12-3/TRBV12-4; D gene: TRBD2; CDR3 DNA: TGTGCCAGCAGTTTAGGGACGACTAGCGGGTCTCACAATGAGCAGTTCTTC; CDR3 protein: CASSLGTTSGSHNEQFF
J gene: TRBJ1-5; clone size: NA; V gene: TRBV6-1; D gene: TRBD1; CDR3 DNA: TGTGCCAGCAGTGGCGACAGGGGAGGCAATCAGCCCCAGCATTTT; CDR3 protein: CASSGDRGGNQPQHF
J gene: TRBJ1-1; clone size: many; V gene: TRBV6-2/TRBV6-3; D gene: TRBD1; CDR3 DNA: TGTGCCAGCAGCTCCGGGACAGGGTATTTTGGGACTGAAGCTTTCTTT; CDR3 protein: CASSSGTGYFGTEAFF
J gene: TRBJ1-1; clone size: NA; V gene: TRBV2; D gene: NA; CDR3 DNA: TGTGCCTGCAGTTCCGCGGGCAGGGGAATTATACTGAACACTGAAGCTTTCTTT; CDR3 protein: CACSSAGRGIILNTEAFF
J gene: TRBJ2-5; clone size: many; V gene: TRBV7-6; D gene: TRBD1; CDR3 DNA: TGTGCCAGCAGCCAAGGGACAGACTTCCAAGAGACCCAGTACTTC; CDR3 protein: CASSQGTDFQETQYF
J gene: TRBJ2-3; clone size: few; V gene: TRBV20-1; D gene: TRBD2; CDR3 DNA: TGCAGTGCTAGAGATGTAGCGGGAGGGTCGGATACGCAGTATTTT; CDR3 protein: CSARDVAGGSDTQYF
J gene: TRBJ2-3; clone size: many; V gene: TRBV5-5; D gene: NA; CDR3 DNA: TGTGCCAGCAGCTCGGGCGGAACGGACACAGATACGCAGTATTTT; CDR3 protein: CASSSGGTDTDTQYF
J gene: TRBJ2-7; clone size: few; V gene: TRBV20-1; D gene: TRBD1; CDR3 DNA: TGCAGTGCGATACAGGGGGCGAGCGAGCAGTACTTC; CDR3 protein: CSAIQGASEQYF
J gene: TRBJ2-1; clone size: NA; V gene: TRBV4-1; D gene: NA; CDR3 DNA: TGCGCCAGCAGCCAAAGATTTGCCCCCAATGAGCAGTTCTTC; CDR3 protein: CASSQRFAPNEQFF
J gene: TRBJ2-1; clone size: many; V gene: TRBV5-1; D gene: TRBD2; CDR3 DNA: TGCGCCAGCAGCGCCGGGACTAGCGGGAGGGCCGAGCAGTTCTTC; CDR3 protein: CASSAGTSGRAEQFF
J gene: TRBJ1-2; clone size: many; V gene: TRBV28; D gene: NA; CDR3 DNA: TGTGCCAGCAGTTTAAGCCTCTATGGCTACACCTTC; CDR3 protein: CASSLSLYGYTF
J gene: TRBJ1-1; clone size: many; V gene: TRBV5-1; D gene: NA; CDR3 DNA: TGCGCCAGCAGCTTGGAGGAGGGGCCGGGCACTGAAGCTTTCTTT; CDR3 protein: CASSLEEGPGTEAFF
J gene: TRBJ1-4; clone size: NA; V gene: TRBV4-2; D gene: NA; CDR3 DNA: TGTGCCAGCAGCCCAGGACTCGAAAAACTGTTTTTT; CDR3 protein: CASSPGLEKLFF
J gene: TRBJ1-1; clone size: many; V gene: TRBV24-1; D gene: NA; CDR3 DNA: TGTGCCACCAGTGATCTCGGGGGTGGTGAAGCTTTCTTT; CDR3 protein: CATSDLGGGEAFF
J gene: TRBJ2-7; clone size: NA; V gene: TRBV6-4; D gene: TRBD1; CDR3 DNA: TGTGCCAGCAGTCCCCGGACAGGGAACGACCAGTACTTC; CDR3 protein: CASSPRTGNDQYF
J gene: TRBJ1-1; clone size: NA; V gene: TRBV5-1; D gene: NA; CDR3 DNA: TGCGCCAGCAGAGGTGATTCGGGGGTTCACGACCTGAACACTGAAGCTTTCTTT; CDR3 protein: CASRGDSGVHDLNTEAFF
J gene: TRBJ2-7; clone size: many; V gene: TRBV20-1; D gene: TRBD2; CDR3 DNA: TGCAGTGCAAACACAAATCCGGGACTAGCGGGAGTACTTTGTGAGCAGTACTTC; CDR3 protein: CSANTNPGLAGVLCEQYF
J gene: TRBJ1-6; clone size: NA; V gene: TRBV7-8; D gene: NA; CDR3 DNA: TGTGCCAGCAGCTTAGCGCAATCGGCCGGGAATTCACCCCTCCACTTT; CDR3 protein: CASSLAQSAGNSPLHF
J gene: TRBJ2-1; clone size: many; V gene: TRBV12-3/TRBV12-4; D gene: NA; CDR3 DNA: TGTGCCAGCAGTCCTCCCAGTAATGAGCAGTTCTTC; CDR3 protein: CASSPPSNEQFF
J gene: TRBJ2-1; clone size: many; V gene: TRBV6-1; D gene: NA; CDR3 DNA: TGTGCCAGCAGTGGGGTGGACGGATACTACAATGAGCAGTTCTTC; CDR3 protein: CASSGVDGYYNEQFF